Listed here is a single T cell receptor beta chain. These data are taken from a study of graft-versus-host responses after intestinal transplantation. As for the study in general: The study gave all recipients anti-thymocyte globulin induction, then tacrolimus and steroids for 2 to 3 years.

Germline values: CDR1 SGHRS, CDR2 YFSETQ. V shed 0 bases and J shed 7 bases, with 14 bases lying between them. This CDR3 has 15 residues. Clones were read by immunoSEQ multiplex PCR, and TCRdb kept only the in-frame ones, dropping some. Of tens of thousands of clones in the sample, about 90% were seen once. V gene TRBV5-1 combines with J gene TRBJ1-3, with D hard to call. This TCR derives from a human patient who received an intestinal transplant, so some T cells may come from the graft donor. The sequencing here drew on PBMCs, taken 314 days after intestinal transplant. This CDR3 reads CASSLEVAAGNTIYF. The CDR3 DNA reads TGCGCCAGCAGCTTGGAGGTCGCAGCGGGGAACACCATATATTTT.